Shown below are 32 T cell receptor beta chains from a single sample sequenced in a study of blood T cell repertoires in COVID-19. Assay: immunoSEQ multiplex PCR; the TCRdb copy retains only in-frame clones and omits some. In the table there are 95,000 to 150,000 clones, about 91% of which are singletons. The sample was peripheral blood. The receptors stem from a woman between 45 and 65 years old with active or convalescent COVID-19.

This chain joins TRBV24-1 and TRBJ2-1, with D maybe TRBD2 (6 bases). The germline V and J ends were trimmed by 3 bases and 6 bases, with 11 bases remaining between them. This CDR3 region has 14 residues. CDR1 and CDR2 from the germline V gene are KGHDR and SFDVKD. CDR3 loop: CATSDGPGLNEQFF. In DNA form, the CDR3 reads TGTGCCACCAGTGATGGACCGGGACTCAATGAGCAGTTCTTC.

The chain combines TRBV19 with TRBJ2-6; D may be TRBD1 (6 bases). Trimming took off 4 bases at V and 0 bases at J, with 19 bases between the two ends. This CDR3 spans 19 amino acids. CDR1 is LNHDA, CDR2 SQIVND, per germline (reference sequence). The CDR3 DNA reads TGTGCCAGTAGTAATGGGGTGGGGGCATTAGGCTCTGGGGCCAACGTCCTGACTTTC. Translating gives CASSNGVGALGSGANVLTF.

The gene calls are TRBV12-3 or TRBV12-4 and TRBJ1-2; no clear D gene. CDR3 length: 13 amino acids. The V end lost 6 bases, the J end lost 7 bases, and 15 bases lay between the germline ends. The CDR3 sequence: CASRIDGGSGYTF. CDR3 nucleotide sequence: TGTGCCAGCAGGATAGACGGAGGCAGTGGCTACACCTTC.

The J gene is TRBJ1-1, the V gene TRBV6-5; 8 bases agree with TRBD1. The CDR3 is made up of 15 amino acids. The germline V gene has CDR1 MNHEY and CDR2 SVGAGI. V shed 6 bases and J 5 bases; nucleotides not matched to a gene: 11. In nucleotides, the CDR3 is TGTGCCAGCAGCCGTTCCGGGACAGGCTGGACTGAAGCTTTCTTT. Residues: CASSRSGTGWTEAFF.

The chain combines TRBV6-5 with TRBJ1-3; 10 bases are shared with TRBD1. The junction had 3 bases not matched to a gene; V was cut back by 0 bases and J by 4 bases. Germline values: CDR1 MNHEY, CDR2 SVGAGI. The CDR3 spans 16 residues. CDR3 protein: CASSYSGQGWGNTIYF. The CDR3 DNA follows: TGTGCCAGCAGTTACTCGGGACAGGGGTGGGGAAACACCATATATTTT.

The chain couples TRBV10-3 to TRBJ1-6, with 7 bases fitting TRBD1. The germline gives CDR1 ENHRY, CDR2 SYGVKD. Germline trimming cut 6 bases from V and 9 bases from J; bases unmatched to any gene: 8. The CDR3 sequence is 14 residues long. CDR3 in DNA: TGTGCCATCAGGGAGAGACAGGGAAGTTCACCCCTCCACTTT. The encoded protein is CAIRERQGSSPLHF.

The chain joins TRBV9 to TRBJ2-7; D is possibly TRBD2 (5 bases). From germline, CDR1 is SGDLS and CDR2 YYNGEE. CDR3 length: 12 residues. Trimming left V 3 bases short and J 6 bases short, with 10 bases between. CDR3 amino acids: CASSARRGEQYF. The CDR3 nucleotides are TGTGCCAGCAGCGCCCGACGGGGCGAGCAGTACTTC.

This chain links TRBV6-2 or TRBV6-3 with TRBJ2-1, with D tentatively TRBD2 (5 bases). The CDR3 runs 15 residues. Trimming pared 8 bases from V and 7 bases from J, leaving 21 bases between. CDR1 is MNHEY, CDR2 SVGEGT, per germline. CDR3 residues: CASGQTGIGKNEQFF. The CDR3 region has the DNA TGTGCCAGCGGCCAAACCGGGATCGGGAAGAATGAGCAGTTCTTC.

V gene TRBV4-1 combines with J gene TRBJ2-1; 9 nucleotides agree with TRBD1. The length of the CDR3 is 15 residues. With V trimmed by 3 bases and J by 3 bases, 3 bases remained unmatched. Germline CDR1 reads MGHRA; CDR2 reads YSYEKL. The CDR3 DNA follows: TGCGCCAGCAGCCAGGGACAGGGAGACTACAATGAGCAGTTCTTC. Amino acids: CASSQGQGDYNEQFF.

V usage is TRBV9 and J usage is TRBJ2-3, with 9 bases lining up with TRBD1. The germline V gene encodes CDR1 SGDLS and CDR2 YYNGEE. Losses at the gene ends were 6 bases for V and 4 bases for J; bases not matched to a gene: 9. The CDR3 contains 15 residues. CDR3 protein: CASTSETGGADTQYF. The CDR3 DNA follows: TGTGCCAGCACCTCCGAGACAGGGGGTGCAGATACGCAGTATTTT.

The V call is TRBV6-1, the J call TRBJ2-1, with a tentative D call TRBD2 (6 bases). The CDR3 is 16 residues long. Germline V gene sequence: CDR1 MNHNS, CDR2 SASEGT. Trimming shortened V by 2 bases and J by 1 base, and 12 bases separated the two germline ends. Here the CDR3 reads CASSERSGLSYNEQFF. The CDR3 DNA is TGTGCCAGCAGTGAAAGGAGCGGGCTATCCTACAATGAGCAGTTCTTC.

V and J are TRBV2 and TRBJ2-7; TRBD1 aligns across 7 bases. Trimming cost V 8 bases and J 5 bases; bases outside gene matches: 9. The CDR3 length is 13 residues. Per germline, CDR1 SNHLY and CDR2 FYNNEI. The CDR3 coding sequence is TGTGCCAGCCCGCGCAGGGGGAAAGACGAGCAGTACTTC. This codes for CASPRRGKDEQYF. The full variable domain, rest sourced from reference TRBV2 and TRBJ2-7, is EPEVTQTPSHQVTQMGQEVILRCVPISNHLYFYWYRQILGQKVEFLVSFYNNEISEKSEIFDDQFSVERPDGSNFTLKIRSTKLEDSAMYFCASPRRGKDEQYFGPGTRLTVT.

The genes are TRBV19 and TRBJ2-1; 13 positions agree with TRBD2. The germline gives CDR1 LNHDA, CDR2 SQIVND (reference sequence). V trimming: 3 bases; J trimming: 0 bases; junction bases outside the gene matches: 2. The CDR3 loop spans 17 amino acids. The CDR3 coding sequence is TGTGCCAGTAGTATCGGACTAGCGGGAGACTCCTACAATGAGCAGTTCTTC. This sequence encodes CASSIGLAGDSYNEQFF.

The chain is built from TRBV3-1 (or the pseudogene TRBV3-2) and TRBJ2-5; TRBD2 matches at 7 bases. Trimming took 3 bases from V and 1 from J; bases not matched to a gene: 2. This CDR3 contains 14 residues. Germline CDR1 and CDR2: LGHDT and YNNKEL (reference sequence). CDR3 loop: CASSHRLAQETQYF. In DNA, the CDR3 is TGTGCCAGCAGCCATAGACTAGCCCAAGAGACCCAGTACTTC.

The V gene is TRBV9, the J gene TRBJ2-3, with D perhaps matching TRBD2 (6 bases). The CDR3 is 15 amino acids. Germline CDR1 and CDR2: SGDLS and YYNGEE. V lost 3 bases to trimming and J lost 4 bases, with 15 bases between them. The CDR3 sequence: CASSDPDGSADTQYF. The CDR3 DNA reads as TGTGCCAGCAGCGACCCCGACGGGAGCGCAGATACGCAGTATTTT. Supplemented by reference TRBV9 and TRBJ2-3, the full variable domain reads DSGVTQTPKHLITATGQRVTLRCSPRSGDLSVYWYQQSLDQGLQFLIQYYNGEERAKGNILERFSAQQFPDLHSELNLSSLELGDSALYFCASSDPDGSADTQYFGPGTRLTVL.

This chain connects TRBV19 to TRBJ2-7, with 7 bases fitting TRBD2. V trimming: 5 bases; J trimming: 2 bases; junction bases outside the gene matches: 12. Germline-derived CDR1 and CDR2 are LNHDA and SQIVND (reference sequence). The CDR3 contains 16 residues. The CDR3 DNA follows: TGTGCCAGTAGTCCACCCCCCGGGGAGGGGCCCTACGAGCAGTACTTC. This encodes CASSPPPGEGPYEQYF.

This chain joins TRBV30 and TRBJ2-2, with TRBD1 as a possible D gene (6 bases). Trimming left V 4 bases short and J 0 bases short, with 6 bases between. Germline CDR1 GTSNPN, CDR2 SVGIG (reference sequence). The CDR3 extends over 13 amino acids. CDR3 sequence: CAWKGANTGELFF. CDR3 in DNA: TGTGCCTGGAAGGGGGCGAACACCGGGGAGCTGTTTTTT.

For this clone: The germline gene is not matched at one end of the junction; a read error may be the cause. The chain links TRBV3-1 (or the pseudogene TRBV3-2) to TRBJ1-1; a weak D match, TRBD1 (6 bases). CDR1 and CDR2 (germline): LGHDT, YNNKEL (reference sequence). The CDR3 sequence is 12 residues long. The CDR3 protein is CASSQDQGREEF. Written as DNA, the CDR3 is TGTGCCAGCAGCCAAGATCAGGGGAGGGAGGAATTT.

This clone was seen a few times. The chain is built from TRBV11-2 and TRBJ2-3; D gene unclear. CDR3 length equals 15 residues. The V end lost 2 bases, the J end lost 2 bases, and 11 bases lay between the germline ends. Germline V gene lookup returns CDR1 SGHAT and CDR2 FQNNGV. The CDR3 is CASSLRGSFTDTQYF. The CDR3 DNA is TGTGCCAGCAGCTTAAGAGGTAGCTTCACAGATACGCAGTATTTT.

The rearrangement uses TRBV9 and TRBJ2-7; no firm D call. Germline loops: CDR1 SGDLS, CDR2 YYNGEE. CDR3 length equals 12 residues. Trimming removed 4 bases at V and 0 bases at J, with 5 bases between. The CDR3 loop reads CASSSNSYEQYF. The CDR3 coding sequence is TGTGCCAGCAGCTCTAACTCCTACGAGCAGTACTTC.

The chain uses TRBV7-2 and TRBJ1-2; D unresolved. Germline CDR1 reads SGHTA; CDR2 reads FQGNSA. The CDR3 runs 14 residues. V was shortened by 5 bases and J by 4 bases, with 14 bases between the two germline ends. CDR3 sequence (DNA): TGTGCCAGCAGCCTCCCCCGCCAAGCCTATGGCTACACCTTC. Translated: CASSLPRQAYGYTF.

The V call is TRBV4-3, the J call TRBJ1-3; TRBD1 aligns across 7 bases. Trimming cost V 4 bases and J 0 bases; bases outside gene matches: 3. This CDR3 comprises 15 residues. In germline, CDR1 is LGHNA, CDR2 YSLEER. The DNA for the CDR3 is TGCGCCAGCAGCCGGGACAGCCTCTCTGGAAACACCATATATTTT. It translates to CASSRDSLSGNTIYF.

The chain carries TRBV2 and TRBJ2-3; TRBD1 agrees at 9 bases. This CDR3 has 14 amino acids. Germline V gives CDR1 SNHLY, CDR2 FYNNEI. After removal of 6 bases from V and 5 bases from J, the junction contained 6 bases not matched to a gene. DNA for the CDR3: TGTGCCAGCAGGACAGGGGGTGGTAGAGATACGCAGTATTTT. Protein product: CASRTGGGRDTQYF.

V is TRBV7-9 and J is TRBJ2-3; D might be TRBD2 (5 bases). Trimming left V 8 bases short and J 1 base short, with 7 bases between. The CDR3 sequence is 12 residues long. Per germline, CDR1 SEHNR and CDR2 FQNEAQ (reference sequence). In DNA, the CDR3 is TGTGCCAGCGACGGGGGCACAGATACGCAGTATTTT. Translating gives CASDGGTDTQYF.

The V gene is TRBV7-2, the J gene TRBJ2-7; D may be TRBD1 (5 bases). Germline-derived CDR1 and CDR2 are SGHTA and FQGNSA. With 5 bases removed from V and 2 bases from J, the gap between germline ends came to 13 bases. The CDR3 totals 14 residues. In DNA, the CDR3 is TGTGCCAGCAGCCTACTCATGGGGCCCTACGAGCAGTACTTC. Translation: CASSLLMGPYEQYF.

The table lists this clone with a few counts. The V and J genes are TRBV11-2 and TRBJ2-7, with 8 nucleotides matching TRBD2. This CDR3 is 16 amino acids long. The germline V gene encodes CDR1 SGHAT and CDR2 FQNNGV. Trimming cost V 3 bases and J 3 bases; bases outside gene matches: 10. The CDR3: CASSFRSSGRFYEQYF. CDR3 nucleotide sequence: TGTGCCAGCAGCTTTAGGTCCAGCGGGAGATTCTACGAGCAGTACTTC. Combining the CDR3 with reference TRBV11-2 and TRBJ2-7 gives the whole variable domain EAGVAQSPRYKIIEKRQSVAFWCNPISGHATLYWYQQILGQGPKLLIQFQNNGVVDDSQLPKDRFSAERLKGVDSTLKIQPAKLEDSAVYLCASSFRSSGRFYEQYFGPGTRLTVT.

In its sample, this clone was seen once. The V call is TRBV9, the J call TRBJ1-2; D remains ambiguous. Germline values: CDR1 SGDLS, CDR2 YYNGEE. The CDR3 is 16 amino acids. Deletions cut 0 bases from V and 4 bases from J, with 16 bases between. The CDR3 protein is CASSVAGRAPAYGYTF. DNA for the CDR3: TGTGCCAGCAGCGTAGCTGGGAGGGCGCCCGCCTATGGCTACACCTTC.

The genes are TRBV6-6 and TRBJ2-7; 12 bases map to TRBD2. The V and J ends lost 6 bases and 8 bases, in that order; junction bases with no gene match: 2. There are 12 residues in the CDR3. Germline-derived CDR1 and CDR2 are MNHNY and SVGAGI (reference sequence). CDR3 coding DNA: TGTGCCAGCAGCAGGACTAGCGGGAAGCAGTACTTC. Translation gives CASSRTSGKQYF.

V and J are TRBV5-6 and TRBJ1-5, with D hard to call. The CDR3 runs 12 residues. The germline gives CDR1 SGHDT, CDR2 YYEEEE. Trimming cost V 1 base and J 7 bases, with 6 bases left between them. CDR3 amino acids: CASSLYRQPQHF. For the CDR3, the DNA is TGTGCCAGCAGCTTGTACAGACAGCCCCAGCATTTT.

The rearrangement joins TRBV30 to TRBJ2-3; 11 positions match TRBD2. V lost 2 bases and J lost 1; bases outside the gene matches: 11. CDR3 length: 18 residues. Germline V gives CDR1 GTSNPN, CDR2 SVGIG (reference sequence). The CDR3 here is CAWSRPGLAAGGTDTQYF. CDR3 coding DNA: TGTGCCTGGAGTAGACCGGGACTAGCGGCGGGCGGCACAGATACGCAGTATTTT.

The rearrangement links TRBV27 to TRBJ1-2, with TRBD1 matching over 7 bases. Trimming removed 6 bases from V and 8 bases from J; junction bases left unmatched: 12. In germline, CDR1 is MNHEY, CDR2 SMNVEV (reference sequence). The CDR3 runs to 14 residues. In DNA form, the CDR3 reads TGTGCCAGCAGACCCTGGGACAGTGCCCCCGGCTACACCTTC. It yields the protein CASRPWDSAPGYTF.

V is TRBV7-9 and J is TRBJ2-1; D remains ambiguous. The CDR3 totals 16 residues. Trimming stripped 1 base from V and 7 bases from J, with 17 bases between. Germline V lookup: CDR1 SEHNR, CDR2 FQNEAQ (reference sequence). The chain's CDR3 is CASSLVFSYEPNEQFF. The CDR3 bases are TGTGCCAGCAGCTTAGTATTCTCCTATGAGCCAAATGAGCAGTTCTTC.